These 29 T cell receptor beta chains share one sample of origin, sequenced in a study of T cell clonality in common variable immunodeficiency. The table came from immunoSEQ multiplex PCR; TCRdb's copy has only in-frame clones and leaves some out. Recorded here are approximately 57,000 clones, none singletons. Specimen: peripheral blood mononuclear cells. These receptors all stem from a person aged 18 to 69 in good health.

This clone has a count of ten or more. The DNA ends 3 residues before the CDR3 does, and the rest of the CDR3 is filled in from the germline J gene. V and J are TRBV20-1 and TRBJ2-2; 9 nucleotides line up with TRBD2. CDR3 size: 15 residues. Germline CDR1 reads DFQATT; CDR2 reads SNEGSKA (reference sequence). V trimming: 1 base; J trimming: 2 bases; junction bases outside the gene matches: 2. The sequenced part of the CDR3 DNA is TGCAGTGCTAGAGCTAGCGGGGCCAACACCGGGGAG. As protein: CSARASGANTGE. The entire CDR3 reads CSARASGANTGELFF.

This clone was observed at least ten times. The CDR3 loop is CSARDMRGGDTEAFF. The DNA read from the CDR3 is TGCAGTGCTAGAGATATGAGGGGAGGGGACACTGAA. The chain combines TRBV20-1 with TRBJ1-1; weak D call: TRBD1 (5 bases). The read ends 3 residues early relative to the CDR3; the germline J gene fills the gap. Germline CDR1 and CDR2: DFQATT and SNEGSKA (reference sequence). This CDR3 is 15 amino acids long. Trimming left V 0 bases short and J 3 bases short, with 14 bases between.

This clone came up many times. The CDR3 sequence is CAISDLAGGTETQYF. Incomplete CDR3 DNA: TGTGCCATCAGTGACCTAGCGGGAGGGACGGAGACC. The chain joins TRBV10-3 to TRBJ2-5; 12 positions agree with TRBD2. The DNA ends 3 residues before the CDR3 does, and the rest of the CDR3 is filled in from the germline J gene. The V gene's germline CDR1 is ENHRY and CDR2 SYGVKD. The V and J ends lost 3 bases and 5 bases, in that order; junction bases with no gene match: 4. The CDR3 runs to 15 residues.

This clone was seen ten or more times. The CDR3 loop reads CASSYGSGGPGEQFF. CDR3 DNA, as far as it was read: TGTGCCAGCAGTTACGGGAGCGGGGGGCCCGGTGAG. The gene calls are TRBV6-2 or TRBV6-3 and TRBJ2-1, with 9 nucleotides matching TRBD2. Coverage ceases 3 residues before the CDR3 finishes, and the germline J gene fills in the end. V was clipped by 2 bases and J by 9 bases; unmatched bases: 8. The CDR3 length is 15 residues. Germline V gene data show CDR1 as MNHEY and CDR2 as SVGEGT.

The table lists this clone with many counts. The DNA ends 3 residues before the CDR3 does, and the rest of the CDR3 is filled in from the germline J gene. The chain combines TRBV7-9 with TRBJ1-4; 7 positions agree with TRBD1. Looked up from germline, CDR1 is SEHNR and CDR2 is FQNEAQ (reference sequence). The CDR3 consists of 14 residues. Trimming at V came to 3 bases and at J to 7 bases, leaving 5 bases not matched to a gene. The DNA read from the CDR3 is TGTGCCAGCAGCTTTCGGGACAGTCCTGAAAAA. It specifies CASSFRDSPEK. The entire CDR3 sequence reads CASSFRDSPEKLFF.

This clone appeared many times. With the read ending 3 residues before the CDR3 end, the germline J gene is used to fill in that end. The V and J genes are TRBV20-1 and TRBJ1-1; D unresolved. V lost 6 bases, J lost 3 bases, and 14 bases lay in between. Germline CDR1 is DFQATT and CDR2 is SNEGSKA (reference sequence). The CDR3 is 13 amino acids. The covered CDR3 bases are TGCAGTGCGACCCCACACAGTCACACTGAA. Translated, it gives CSATPHSHTE. From start to end, the CDR3 is CSATPHSHTEAFF.

This clone was found a few times. The CDR3 extends 3 residues past the end of the read, so its final part is completed from the germline J gene. This sequence joins TRBV19 and TRBJ2-1; 9 nucleotides line up with TRBD2. CDR1 and CDR2 (germline): LNHDA, SQIVND (reference sequence). Unmatched junction bases numbered 11, after V lost 3 bases and J lost 2 bases. The CDR3 consists of 18 residues. The sequenced part of the CDR3 DNA is TGTGCCAGTAGTATTGGGACTAGCCGGGCCGCGCCCTACAATGAG. Translation gives CASSIGTSRAAPYNE. The full-length CDR3 reads as CASSIGTSRAAPYNEQFF.

This clone was seen at least ten times. Coverage ceases 3 residues before the CDR3 finishes, and the germline J gene fills in the end. The V call is TRBV5-4, the J call TRBJ1-1; unclear D gene. Germline V CDR1 and CDR2: SGHNT, YYREEE (reference sequence). The CDR3 covers 15 residues. The ends were cut back, 2 bases at V and 1 base at J, with 12 bases in the middle. CDR3 region: CASSFPGKANTEAFF. The part of the CDR3 DNA that was read is TGTGCCAGCAGCTTCCCGGGGAAAGCGAACACTGAA.

As for this clone: The read falls 3 residues short of the CDR3 end, and the missing part is taken from the germline J gene. The rearrangement joins TRBV6-1 to TRBJ1-5; D unclear. CDR3 size: 13 residues. Germline V gene data show CDR1 as MNHNS and CDR2 as SASEGT. The ends were cut back, 4 bases at V and 1 base at J, with 5 bases in the middle. Incomplete CDR3 DNA: TGTGCCAGCAGTGGGCCCAGCAATCAGCCC. It codes for CASSGPSNQP. The complete CDR3 protein is CASSGPSNQPQHF.

At least ten counts were recorded for this clone. The CDR3 goes on 3 residues after the read ends, and that part is filled in from the germline J gene. The chain is built from TRBV20-1 and TRBJ2-2, with unresolved D. The CDR3 contains 12 residues. CDR1 is DFQATT, CDR2 SNEGSKA, per germline (reference sequence). V lost 1 base and J 5 bases, leaving 5 bases between the germline ends. The CDR3 protein is CSARGQTGELFF. The sequenced part of the CDR3 DNA is TGCAGTGCTAGAGGGCAGACCGGGGAG.

This clone appeared many times. The sequenced fragment ends 3 residues before the CDR3 boundary, so the rest is inferred from the germline J gene. The chain is built from TRBV15 and TRBJ1-2; D is unresolved. Per the germline V gene, CDR1 is LNHNV and CDR2 is YYDKDF (reference sequence). Trimming took 5 bases from V and 2 from J, leaving 15 bases between them. CDR3 size: 15 residues. CDR3 DNA (partial): TGTGCCACCAGCGCGGGCGGTGGGGAGAACTATGGC. It yields the protein CATSAGGGENYG. The full CDR3 sequence reads CATSAGGGENYGYTF.

The sample holds many counts of this clone. The sequence runs out 3 residues before the end of the CDR3; the remainder is reconstructed from the germline J gene. The rearrangement links TRBV28 to TRBJ1-1; D is unresolved. This CDR3 comprises 12 residues. From germline, CDR1 is MDHEN and CDR2 SYDVKM. The V gene lost 4 bases and the J gene lost 0 bases, with 3 bases spanning the gap. The CDR3 loop is CASSSVNTEAFF. The sequenced part of the CDR3 DNA is TGTGCCAGCAGTTCTGTGAACACTGAA.

This clone has ten or more counts. The read stops 3 residues short of the end of the CDR3; the missing end is completed from the germline J gene. The chain carries TRBV12-3 or TRBV12-4 and TRBJ2-2; 10 bases fit TRBD1. J was trimmed by 4 bases and V by 6 bases; bases with no gene match: 8. CDR3 length: 16 amino acids. The chain's CDR3 is CASRPPDRGLTGELFF. Partial CDR3 DNA: TGTGCCAGCAGGCCACCCGACAGGGGGCTCACCGGGGAG.

This clone was recorded at least ten times. Read data end 3 residues before the CDR3 end; the end is taken from the germline J gene. The rearrangement joins TRBV6-2 or TRBV6-3 to TRBJ2-5; TRBD2 aligns across 10 bases. This CDR3 has 17 amino acids. Trimming cost V 4 bases and J 5 bases; bases outside gene matches: 13. Per germline, CDR1 MNHEY and CDR2 SVGEGT. The covered CDR3 bases are TGTGCCAGCAGTTCCCCGGCTAGCGGGAGCGCGGAGGAGACC. This codes for CASSSPASGSAEET. The entire CDR3 reads CASSSPASGSAEETQYF.

This clone was seen at least ten times. The read terminates 3 residues before the CDR3 end, so the remaining end is supplied by the germline J gene. Other DNA sequences from this sample encode an identical CDR3 as well. This chain joins TRBV20-1 and TRBJ1-4; D unclear. Per germline, CDR1 DFQATT and CDR2 SNEGSKA (reference sequence). V lost 5 bases to trimming and J lost 0 bases, with 13 bases between them. The length of the CDR3 is 15 residues. The covered CDR3 bases are TGCAGTGCTCCACATCCCATTGCAACTAATGAAAAA. Encoded protein: CSAPHPIATNEK. The complete CDR3 sequence is CSAPHPIATNEKLFF.

This clone was detected ten times or more. The read halts 3 residues ahead of the CDR3 end, with the missing end drawn from the germline J gene. The gene calls are TRBV5-5 and TRBJ2-7; maybe TRBD1 (5 bases). The ends were cut back, 3 bases at V and 3 bases at J, with 10 bases in the middle. The length of the CDR3 is 13 residues. CDR1 and CDR2 (germline): SGHKS, YYEKEE (reference sequence). The CDR3 loop is CASSSYDSYEQYF. The sequenced part of the CDR3 DNA is TGTGCCAGCAGCTCCTATGACAGCTACGAG.

This clone has ten or more counts. The read terminates 3 residues before the CDR3 end, so the remaining end is supplied by the germline J gene. The rearrangement links TRBV5-4 to TRBJ2-7; 10 positions agree with TRBD2. Germline V gene sequence: CDR1 SGHNT, CDR2 YYREEE (reference sequence). V was pared by 0 bases and J by 4 bases, with 7 bases of the junction left unmatched. The CDR3 extends over 16 amino acids. CDR3 sequence: CASSLAPSGSFYEQYF. The CDR3 bases that were read are TGTGCCAGCAGCTTGGCCCCTAGCGGGAGTTTTTACGAG.

This clone was seen at least ten times. The read stops 3 residues short of the end of the CDR3; the missing end is completed from the germline J gene. This chain links TRBV27 with TRBJ1-2; TRBD1 matches at 7 bases. With 5 bases clipped from V and 6 bases from J, the junction kept 9 bases outside the gene matches. The germline V gene has CDR1 MNHEY and CDR2 SMNVEV (reference sequence). The CDR3 totals 14 residues. The CDR3 reads CASSLLGQANGYTF. The CDR3 bases that were read are TGTGCCAGCAGTCTTCTCGGACAGGCAAATGGC.

Ten or more counts support this clone. Read data end 3 residues before the CDR3 end; the end is taken from the germline J gene. The rearrangement links TRBV5-1 to TRBJ1-6; 8 bases line up with TRBD1. The CDR3 covers 16 residues. Trimming took 4 bases from V and 0 from J; bases not matched to a gene: 3. Per germline, CDR1 SGHRS and CDR2 YFSETQ. CDR3 DNA, as far as it was read: TGCGCCAGCAGCACAGGACAGGGCTCCTATAATTCACCC. The encoded protein is CASSTGQGSYNSP. The full CDR3 protein is CASSTGQGSYNSPLHF. Full variable domain (rest looked up from reference TRBV5-1 and TRBJ1-6): KAGVTQTPRYLIKTRGQQVTLSCSPISGHRSVSWYQQTPGQGLQFLFEYFSETQRNKGNFPGRFSGRQFSNSRSEMNVSTLELGDSALYLCASSTGQGSYNSPLHFGNGTRLTVT.

This clone was found many times. The read stops 3 residues short of the end of the CDR3; the missing end is completed from the germline J gene. The rearrangement joins TRBV18 to TRBJ2-7; 8 positions match TRBD1. This CDR3 has 15 amino acids. Looked up from germline, CDR1 is KGHSH and CDR2 is LQKENI. Trimming took 3 bases from V and 2 from J; bases not matched to a gene: 6. CDR3 sequence reads: CASSPGQGKAYEQYF. CDR3 bases read: TGTGCCAGCTCACCCGGACAGGGTAAGGCCTACGAG. Combining the CDR3 with reference TRBV18 and TRBJ2-7 gives the whole variable domain NAGVMQNPRHLVRRRGQEARLRCSPMKGHSHVYWYRQLPEEGLKFMVYLQKENIIDESGMPKERFSAEFPKEGPSILRIQQVVRGDSAAYFCASSPGQGKAYEQYFGPGTRLTVT.

This clone was found many times. Coverage ceases 3 residues before the CDR3 finishes, and the germline J gene fills in the end. The chain couples TRBV11-3 to TRBJ2-2; weak D call: TRBD1 (5 bases). Trimming removed 2 bases at V and 2 bases at J, with 9 bases between. Germline CDR1 reads SGHNT; CDR2 reads YENEEA. This CDR3 is 15 amino acids long. The CDR3 bases that were read are TGTGCCAGCAGCTTAAATAGGGGAAACACCGGGGAG. Its protein is CASSLNRGNTGE. The entire CDR3 protein is CASSLNRGNTGELFF.

This clone was recorded many times. Coverage ceases 3 residues before the CDR3 finishes, and the germline J gene fills in the end. The chain is built from TRBV3-1 (or the pseudogene TRBV3-2) and TRBJ1-1, with 7 positions matching TRBD1. The CDR3 spans 15 residues. From germline, CDR1 is LGHDT and CDR2 YNNKEL (reference sequence). J gave up 0 bases and V 1 base, and 2 bases lay outside the gene matches. This chain's CDR3 is CASSQVGTVNTEAFF. The CDR3 DNA, read in part, is TGTGCCAGCAGCCAAGTTGGGACAGTGAACACTGAA.

This clone was picked up many times. The read comes to an end 3 residues before the CDR3 does, leaving the germline J gene to fill in the end. The V and J genes are TRBV19 and TRBJ2-1, with 7 positions matching TRBD1. V dropped 3 bases and J dropped 2; count of bases not matched to a gene: 4. CDR1 and CDR2 (germline): LNHDA, SQIVND (reference sequence). The CDR3 has 15 amino acids. CDR3 sequence reads: CASSIATGTYNEQFF. The sequenced part of the CDR3 DNA is TGTGCCAGTAGTATTGCGACAGGGACCTACAATGAG.

The table lists this clone with many counts. Coverage ceases 3 residues before the CDR3 finishes, and the germline J gene fills in the end. V gene TRBV7-9 combines with J gene TRBJ2-1; 8 bases line up with TRBD1. From germline, CDR1 is SEHNR and CDR2 FQNEAQ (reference sequence). This CDR3 has 13 residues. J was trimmed by 8 bases and V by 3 bases; bases with no gene match: 3. Partial CDR3 DNA: TGTGCCAGCAGCTTGACAGGGGTAGATGAG. Its translation is CASSLTGVDE. The whole CDR3 sequence reads CASSLTGVDEQFF.

This clone was seen many times. Coverage ceases 3 residues before the CDR3 finishes, and the germline J gene fills in the end. This chain joins TRBV18 and TRBJ2-4; 7 bases align to TRBD2. CDR1 is KGHSH, CDR2 LQKENI, per germline. The CDR3 spans 17 residues. Unmatched junction bases numbered 8, after V lost 3 bases and J lost 0 bases. The CDR3 here is CASSPGLAGEAKNIQYF. Incomplete CDR3 DNA: TGTGCCAGCTCACCTGGGTTAGCGGGTGAAGCCAAAAACATT.

In the case of this clone: The read halts 3 residues ahead of the CDR3 end, with the missing end drawn from the germline J gene. The chain is built from TRBV7-9 and TRBJ1-5; no definite D call. Germline V CDR1 and CDR2: SEHNR, FQNEAQ (reference sequence). The CDR3 has 12 residues. Trimming shortened V by 2 bases and J by 5 bases, and 4 bases separated the two germline ends. This CDR3 is CASSLTDQPQHF. The covered CDR3 bases are TGTGCCAGCAGCTTAACGGATCAGCCC.

In this sample, this clone turned up many times. The CDR3 extends 3 residues past the end of the read, so its final part is completed from the germline J gene. The rearrangement uses TRBV6-4 and TRBJ1-2; 7 bases map to TRBD1. The germline CDR1 and CDR2 sequences are MRHNA and SNTAGT. This CDR3 spans 15 amino acids. Trimming removed 6 bases from V and 2 bases from J; junction bases left unmatched: 9. The DNA read from the CDR3 is TGTGCCAGCAGCCAAACAGGGGATTCCAACTATGGC. It codes for CASSQTGDSNYG. The CDR3 as a whole reads CASSQTGDSNYGYTF.

A remark on this clone: The sequenced fragment ends 3 residues before the CDR3 boundary, so the rest is inferred from the germline J gene. The chain has TRBV6-1 and TRBJ1-1; 8 nucleotides align to TRBD1. The CDR3 consists of 14 residues. Germline V gene lookup returns CDR1 MNHNS and CDR2 SASEGT. This chain's CDR3 is CASSEAQGTGEAFF. The DNA read from the CDR3 is TGTGCCAGCAGTGAAGCCCAGGGGACAGGCGAA.

This clone came up many times. At one boundary the junction diverges from the germline segment, which might be a read error. Read sequence stops 3 residues before the CDR3 end, and the germline J gene provides the missing end. V and J are TRBV4-2 and TRBJ2-2, with D unclear. Per the germline V gene, CDR1 is LGHNA and CDR2 is YNFKEQ. This CDR3 spans 16 amino acids. The CDR3 here is CASSQDVRKNTGELFF. The part of the CDR3 DNA that was read is TGCGCCAGCAGCCAAGATGTGCGGAAGAACACCGGGGAG.